Each of the 21 T cell receptor beta chains below was sequenced from the same sample in a study of immune characterization of retroperitoneal liposarcoma. TCRdb re-called the PCR reads with MiXCR, one entry per CDR3 protein. The table shows about 1,400 distinct CDR3 sequences, with roughly 45% occurring only once. The specimen was tumor tissue. These receptors were collected from a female donor with retroperitoneal liposarcoma.

This clonotype showed up just a few times. This chain uses TRBV6-6 with TRBJ2-1; a weak D match, TRBD1 (5 bases). Trimming took 5 bases from V and 4 from J, leaving 15 bases between them. Germline CDR1 reads MNHNY; CDR2 reads SVGAGI (reference sequence). The CDR3 length is 15 residues. The DNA of the CDR3 is TGTGCCAGCAGTCCAACCTCGACAGTATACAATGAGCAGTTCTTC. Its translation: CASSPTSTVYNEQFF.

This chain uses TRBV6-1 with TRBJ2-1; tentatively, D is TRBD1 (6 bases). The end of the DNA is better explained by TRBJ2-7, so the J call may be wrong. Germline V gives CDR1 MNHNS, CDR2 SASEGT. The CDR3 runs 13 residues. The CDR3 sequence: CASRLQGYGEQYF. DNA of the CDR3: TGTGCCAGCAGACTACAGGGCTACGGGGAGCAGTACTTC.

CDR3 protein: CASSPGLAGAYNEQFF. In DNA form, the CDR3 reads TGTGCCAGCAGCCCCGGACTAGCGGGGGCCTACAATGAGCAGTTCTTC. The rearrangement uses TRBV4-2 and TRBJ2-1; 13 positions agree with TRBD2. Germline-derived CDR1 and CDR2 are LGHNA and YNFKEQ. V was pared by 4 bases and J by 2 bases, with 2 bases of the junction left unmatched. This CDR3 has 16 amino acids.

The V and J genes are TRBV7-2 and TRBJ2-5; 8 nucleotides align to TRBD1. Judging by the DNA end, TRBJ2-1 fits better; the J call may be wrong. The germline V gene has CDR1 SGHTA and CDR2 FQGNSA. The CDR3 totals 15 residues. The CDR3 DNA is TGTGCCAGCAGCTTAAGGACAGGGAATCAAGAGACCCAGTTCTTC. Translation: CASSLRTGNQETQFF.

The V and J genes are TRBV6-5 and TRBJ2-5, with D maybe TRBD1 (6 bases). With the DNA end fitting TRBJ2-7 better, the J assignment may be wrong. The CDR3 totals 18 residues. Germline V CDR1 and CDR2: MNHEY, SVGAGI. This CDR3 reads CASSYVPRTARPSYEQYF. CDR3 DNA sequence: TGTGCCAGCAGTTACGTCCCGAGGACAGCGAGGCCGTCCTACGAGCAGTACTTC.

V and J are TRBV27 and TRBJ2-1; D tentatively fits TRBD1 or TRBD2 (5 bases each). Trimming left V 0 bases short and J 6 bases short, with 15 bases between. Germline CDR1 and CDR2: MNHEY and SMNVEV (reference sequence). CDR3 length: 16 amino acids. CDR3 in DNA: TGTGCCAGCAGTTTATCGGACATAGGACGGGGCAATGAGCAGTTCTTC. The encoded protein is CASSLSDIGRGNEQFF.

This clonotype is deemed large. J is TRBJ2-1 and V is TRBV6-1; TRBD2 aligns across 10 bases. The J call is in doubt because the DNA end fits TRBJ2-7 better. The CDR3 has 15 residues. Germline CDR1 is MNHNS and CDR2 is SASEGT. CDR3 DNA sequence: TGTGCCAGCAGTGAGGGACTAGCGATTCTTCCGGAGCAGTACTTC. This codes for CASSEGLAILPEQYF.

The chain is built from TRBV6-6 and TRBJ2-1; D is uncertain. The J call could be wrong; TRBJ2-7 is a better fit for the DNA end. This CDR3 contains 13 residues. The V gene's germline CDR1 is MNHNY and CDR2 SVGAGI (reference sequence). The CDR3 DNA sequence: TGTGCCAGCAGTTACTCACCAAGCTACGAGCAGTACTTC. It is translated as CASSYSPSYEQYF.

The chain recombines TRBV10-1 with TRBJ2-1; 9 nucleotides agree with TRBD2. The DNA end lines up better with TRBJ2-7; the J call may be wrong. There are 15 residues in the CDR3. CDR1 WNHNN and CDR2 SYGVQD come from the germline V gene (reference sequence). The CDR3 DNA is TGCGCCAGTGCCCCCCTAGCGGGGACCCTCTACGAGCAGTACTTC. This codes for CASAPLAGTLYEQYF.

This rearrangement joins TRBV6-5 to TRBJ1-1; 9 nucleotides agree with TRBD1. V gave up 6 bases and J gave up 5 bases; unmatched junction bases: 7. CDR3 length: 14 amino acids. CDR1 is MNHEY, CDR2 SVGAGI, per germline. The CDR3 protein is CASSPGQGLTEAFF. In nucleotides, the CDR3 is TGTGCCAGCAGCCCGGGACAGGGCTTAACTGAAGCTTTCTTT.

J is TRBJ2-1 and V is TRBV7-3; a possible D gene is TRBD2 (5 bases). Trimming stripped 0 bases from V and 5 bases from J, with 5 bases between. The CDR3 is 13 residues long. Germline values: CDR1 SGHTA, CDR2 FQGTGA. The CDR3 protein is CASSLTGDNEQFF. The CDR3 bases are TGTGCCAGCAGCTTAACCGGGGACAATGAGCAGTTCTTC. The full variable domain, rest sourced from reference TRBV7-3 and TRBJ2-1, is GAGVSQTPSNKVTEKGKYVELRCDPISGHTALYWYRQSLGQGPEFLIYFQGTGAADDSGLPNDRFFAVRPEGSVSTLKIQRTERGDSAVYLCASSLTGDNEQFFGPGTRLTVL.

This clonotype appeared a few times. The gene calls are TRBV27 and TRBJ2-1; the D gene is possibly TRBD1 (7 bases). The CDR3 sequence is 12 residues long. Germline values: CDR1 MNHEY, CDR2 SMNVEV (reference sequence). Between the trimmed V and J ends, which lost 6 bases and 10 bases, there was a span of 13 bases. As DNA, the CDR3 is TGTGCCAGCAGCAACAGGGGAGGAGAGCAGTTCTTC. Translated, it gives CASSNRGGEQFF.

This rearrangement joins TRBV6-1 to TRBJ2-5; no clear D. The DNA end lines up better with TRBJ2-1; the J call may be wrong. CDR3 length: 14 residues. Germline V gives CDR1 MNHNS, CDR2 SASEGT. The CDR3 nucleotides are TGTGCCAGCAGTGAAGGTTTGAGCCTCGGAACCCAGTTCTTC. As protein: CASSEGLSLGTQFF.

V gene TRBV7-2 combines with J gene TRBJ2-1, with a possible D match to TRBD1 (5 bases). The DNA end lines up better with TRBJ2-7; the J call may be wrong. The CDR3 is 15 residues long. CDR1 is SGHTA, CDR2 FQGNSA, per germline. For the CDR3, the DNA is TGTGCCAGCAGCTTAGACACAGGCTCCTACAATGAGCAGTACTTC. It is translated as CASSLDTGSYNEQYF.

This clonotype was detected only a few times. CDR3 sequence reads: CASSLVGASGRGNEQFF. The CDR3 coding sequence is TGTGCCAGCAGCTTAGTCGGGGCTAGCGGGAGAGGGAATGAGCAGTTCTTC. V and J are TRBV7-2 and TRBJ2-1; 10 nucleotides line up with TRBD2. Germline V lookup: CDR1 SGHTA, CDR2 FQGNSA. V shed 1 base, J shed 7 bases, and the junction held 10 bases outside the gene matches. The CDR3 covers 17 residues.

The rearrangement uses TRBV6-1 and TRBJ2-1; D is unresolved. CDR1 is MNHNS, CDR2 SASEGT, per germline. The CDR3 covers 11 residues. Deletions cut 11 bases from V and 9 bases from J, with 14 bases between. CDR3: CAVNQLTEQFF. CDR3 bases: TGTGCCGTGAATCAATTAACTGAGCAGTTCTTC.

The J gene is TRBJ2-6, the V gene TRBV27; D may be TRBD1 or TRBD2 (5 bases each). The length of the CDR3 is 15 residues. The germline gives CDR1 MNHEY, CDR2 SMNVEV (reference sequence). V was cut by 3 bases and J by 3 bases, with 9 bases left in between. This chain's CDR3 is CASSFLGVGANVLTF. As DNA, the CDR3 is TGTGCCAGCAGTTTTCTGGGGGTTGGGGCCAACGTCCTGACTTTC.

This clonotype was seen a few times. The gene calls are TRBV27 and TRBJ2-1, with D tentatively TRBD1 (6 bases). With 7 bases removed from V and 6 bases from J, the gap between germline ends came to 19 bases. The CDR3 has 15 amino acids. CDR1 and CDR2 from the germline V gene are MNHEY and SMNVEV (reference sequence). This chain's CDR3 is CASMVSRGGLNEQFF. CDR3 bases: TGTGCCAGCATGGTCTCCAGGGGTGGTCTCAATGAGCAGTTCTTC.

The rearrangement links TRBV6-8 to TRBJ2-6; D is uncertain. Germline V gene lookup returns CDR1 MNHGY and CDR2 SAAAGT. The CDR3 extends over 15 amino acids. The V end was cut by 7 bases, the J end by 0 bases, with 10 bases between. The CDR3 sequence is CASMADLSGANVLTF. CDR3 DNA sequence: TGTGCCAGCATGGCAGACCTCTCTGGGGCCAACGTCCTGACTTTC.

This clonotype was detected a few times. The chain links TRBV12-3 or TRBV12-4 to TRBJ2-3; 14 nucleotides align to TRBD2. TRBJ2-1 matches the DNA end more closely, so the J call is doubtful. There are 15 residues in the CDR3. The CDR3 sequence: CASSYGTSGSGEQFF. Written as DNA, the CDR3 is TGTGCCAGCAGTTACGGGACTAGCGGGAGTGGTGAGCAGTTCTTC.

This chain uses TRBV7-2 with TRBJ2-3; 7 positions match TRBD2. Matching the DNA end better, TRBJ2-5 makes the J call doubtful. The CDR3 length is 16 residues. Germline V CDR1 and CDR2: SGHTA, FQGNSA. As DNA, the CDR3 is TGTGCCAGCAGCCCAAATTTAGCGGGTGGGAGGGAGACCCAGTACTTC. Translation: CASSPNLAGGRETQYF.